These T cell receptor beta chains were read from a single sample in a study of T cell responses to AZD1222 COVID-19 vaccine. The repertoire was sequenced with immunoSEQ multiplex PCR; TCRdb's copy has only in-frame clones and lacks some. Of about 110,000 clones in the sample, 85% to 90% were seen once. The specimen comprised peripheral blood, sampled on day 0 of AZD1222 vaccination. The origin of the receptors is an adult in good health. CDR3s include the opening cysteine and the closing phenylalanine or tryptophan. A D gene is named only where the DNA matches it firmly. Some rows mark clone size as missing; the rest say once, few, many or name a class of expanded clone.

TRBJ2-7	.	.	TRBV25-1	TGTGCCAGCAGTGAAGGCGGGGCCCACGAGCAGTACTTC	CASSEGGAHEQYF
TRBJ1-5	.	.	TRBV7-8	TGTGCCAGCAGCTTCGACCGCGGCAATCAGCCCCAGCATTTT	CASSFDRGNQPQHF
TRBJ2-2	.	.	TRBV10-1	TGCGCCAGCAGCGTACAGGGAACCGGGGAGCTGTTTTTT	CASSVQGTGELFF
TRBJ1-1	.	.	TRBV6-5	TGTGCCAGCAGTTACGGAGGGGAGGGGGTGAACACTGAAGCTTTCTTT	CASSYGGEGVNTEAFF
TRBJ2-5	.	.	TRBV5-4	TGTGCCAGCAGCTCTCAGGGGAACCTCGGAGCCCAGTACTTC	CASSSQGNLGAQYF
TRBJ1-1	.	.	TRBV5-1	TGCGCCAGCAGCTTGGGGGGAACCCAAAACACTGAAGCTTTCTTT	CASSLGGTQNTEAFF
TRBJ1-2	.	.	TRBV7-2	TGTGCCAGCAGCTTAGGGGCGGTGAACTATGGCTACACCTTC	CASSLGAVNYGYTF
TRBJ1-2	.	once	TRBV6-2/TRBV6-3	TGTGCCAGCAGTTACCTACGGACTGGCTACACCTTC	CASSYLRTGYTF
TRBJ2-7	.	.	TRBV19	TGTGCCAGTGGGATGCCCTACGAGCAGTACTTC	CASGMPYEQYF
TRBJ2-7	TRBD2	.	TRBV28	TGTGCCAGCACTCCCACCGGAGGGCTAGCGGGAGATCAGTACTTC	CASTPTGGLAGDQYF
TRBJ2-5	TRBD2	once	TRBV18	TGTGCCAGCTCACGACTAGCGGGGATCCAAGAGACCCAGTACTTC	CASSRLAGIQETQYF
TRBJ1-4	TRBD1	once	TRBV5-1	TGCGCCAGCGGGCCCGGGACAGCTAATGAAAAACTGTTTTTT	CASGPGTANEKLFF
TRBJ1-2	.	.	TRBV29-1	TGCAGCGTTGAGTGGCCGGGGTCCGGCTACACCTTC	CSVEWPGSGYTF
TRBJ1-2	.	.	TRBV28	TGTGCCAGCAACCTTCTTACTAACTATGGCTACACCTTC	CASNLLTNYGYTF
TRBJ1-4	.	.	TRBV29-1	TGCAGCGCGAGGACAGCCTCAAATGAAAAACTGTTTTTT	CSARTASNEKLFF
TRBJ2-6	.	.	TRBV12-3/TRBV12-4	TGTGCCAGCAGTACCTCTGGGGCCAACGTCCTGACTTTC	CASSTSGANVLTF
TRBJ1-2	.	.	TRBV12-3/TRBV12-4	TGTGCCAGCAGTTTAACGCCAGGGACAGGCTACACCTTC	CASSLTPGTGYTF
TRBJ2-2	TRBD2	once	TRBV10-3	TGTGCCATCAGGAGGACTAGCGGGAGTAGAGTCGGGGAGCTGTTTTTT	CAIRRTSGSRVGELFF
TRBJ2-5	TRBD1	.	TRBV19	TGTGCCACTATAGACAGGGAGCAAGAGACCCAGTACTTC	CATIDREQETQYF
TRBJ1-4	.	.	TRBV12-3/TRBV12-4	TGTGCCAGCAGCCAGAGGGGAGAAAAACTGTTTTTT	CASSQRGEKLFF
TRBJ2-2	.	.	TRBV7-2	TGTGCCAGCAGCTTAACGGGCTTAGCCTTGAACACCGGGGAGCTGTTTTTT	CASSLTGLALNTGELFF
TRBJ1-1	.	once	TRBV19	TGTGCCAGTAGAGACCGGAACACTGAAGCTTTCTTT	CASRDRNTEAFF